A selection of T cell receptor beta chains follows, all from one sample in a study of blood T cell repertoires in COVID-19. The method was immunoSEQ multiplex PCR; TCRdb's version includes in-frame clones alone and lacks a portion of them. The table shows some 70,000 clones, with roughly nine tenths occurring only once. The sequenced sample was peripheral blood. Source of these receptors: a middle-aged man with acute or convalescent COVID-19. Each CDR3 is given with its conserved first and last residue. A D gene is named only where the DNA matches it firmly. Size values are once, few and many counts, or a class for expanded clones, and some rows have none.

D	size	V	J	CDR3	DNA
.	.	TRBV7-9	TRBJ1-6	CASSPQVLLSPLHF	TGTGCCAGCAGCCCGCAGGTCCTGCTTTCACCCCTCCACTTT
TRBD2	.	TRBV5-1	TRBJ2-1	CASSLIRGGNEQFF	TGCGCCAGCAGCCTGATACGGGGGGGAAATGAGCAGTTCTTC
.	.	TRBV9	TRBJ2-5	CASSVVQTGTQYF	TGTGCCAGCAGCGTAGTGCAAACGGGGACCCAGTACTTC
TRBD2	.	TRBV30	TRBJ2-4	CAWTPGGAIYIQYF	TGTGCCTGGACCCCGGGGGGGGCCATCTACATTCAGTACTTC
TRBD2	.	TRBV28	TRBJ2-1	CASSFIAGAYNEQFF	TGTGCCAGCAGTTTCATAGCGGGAGCCTACAATGAGCAGTTCTTC
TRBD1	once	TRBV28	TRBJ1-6	CASSLLDRVGSPLHF	TGTGCCAGCAGTTTGTTGGACAGGGTCGGCTCACCCCTCCACTTT
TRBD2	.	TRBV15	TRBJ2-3	CATSRDRRLAGSADTQYF	TGTGCCACCAGCAGAGATAGGAGACTAGCGGGAAGTGCAGATACGCAGTATTTT
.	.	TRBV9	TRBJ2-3	CASSVGEASGDTQYF	TGTGCCAGCAGCGTAGGAGAGGCTAGTGGAGATACGCAGTATTTT
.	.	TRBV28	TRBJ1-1	CASSFTGTQNTEAFF	TGTGCCAGCAGTTTCACCGGGACACAGAACACTGAAGCTTTCTTT
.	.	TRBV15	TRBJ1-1	CATRGQRNTEAFF	TGTGCCACCAGGGGGCAGAGGAACACTGAAGCTTTCTTT
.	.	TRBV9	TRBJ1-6	CASSVESLAGWNSPLHF	TGTGCCAGCAGCGTTGAATCTTTGGCAGGGTGGAATTCACCCCTCCACTTT
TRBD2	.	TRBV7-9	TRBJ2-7	CASSLGTSGRRSSYEQYF	TGTGCCAGCAGCTTAGGGACTAGCGGGAGGCGTAGCTCCTACGAGCAGTACTTC
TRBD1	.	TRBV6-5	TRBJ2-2	CASSYLGQPHTGELFF	TGTGCCAGCAGTTACCTGGGACAGCCCCACACCGGGGAGCTGTTTTTT
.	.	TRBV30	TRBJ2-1	CAWSEQGGNEQFF	TGTGCCTGGAGTGAACAGGGGGGGAATGAGCAGTTCTTC
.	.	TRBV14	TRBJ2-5	CASSQAGLETQYF	TGTGCCAGCAGCCAAGCGGGACTCGAGACCCAGTACTTC